This TCR beta chain is from a study of naive and memory T cell subsets. Study-level points and caveats: Potentially, T cell activation and differentiation skew this RNA-based measurement. Delayed type IV hypersensitivity infiltration was taken to explain higher tuberculin-site TCR counts.

Amplification of ligated cDNA took four PCR rounds with SP2 and nested alpha and beta constant primers. Blood and skin TCR RNA was reverse transcribed with alpha and beta constant primers. One entry per CDR3 protein results from TCRdb running MiXCR on the UMI-ligation and nested PCR reads. The data show tens of thousands of distinct CDR3 sequences, with approximately 11% seen just once and roughly 3.9% held by the top ten. Indicated treatment: skin biopsy from PPD injection site in Mantoux-positive individual. TCR cDNA received a 3' ligated oligonucleotide that carried a UMI. Skin biopsies came from PPD injection sites in Mantoux-positive individuals. J was trimmed by 6 bases and V by 5 bases; bases with no gene match: 13. The germline CDR1 and CDR2 sequences are MNHNS and SASEGT. The length of the CDR3 is 18 residues. This clonotype was detected only a few times. As yet, its antigen is unknown.

This clonotype originated in an adult in good health. The gene calls are TRBV6-1 and TRBJ2-2; 12 bases agree with TRBD2. Sequences were derived from skin, sampled from a tuberculin skin test site. The CDR3 here is CASSPPLPGLAGPGELFF. Here the CDR3 DNA reads TGTGCCAGCAGTCCCCCTCTGCCGGGACTAGCGGGCCCCGGGGAGCTGTTTTTT.